These 31 T cell receptor beta chains were sequenced from one sample in a study of shared clonotypes between healthy human individuals (dated by TCRdb to 2018 to 2021). Library method: the immunoSEQ multiplex PCR assay. TCRdb limited this immuneACCESS table to in-frame rearrangements with V and J called. A share of clones is missing; checked studies link under half to unresolved V genes, and the rest is unexplained. In all, the sample holds about 980,000 clones, and over 75% of those were seen once. Over 1.3% of the sample is held by the ten biggest clonotypes. Sequencing input: memory CD4+ T cells sorted from blood. The label giving this sample's cell subset or site can be read as: CD45RA-negative fraction. The receptors stem from a man aged 18 to 29 in good health.

Regarding this clone: The same CDR3 also results from other DNA sequences found in this sample. V and J are TRBV7-2 and TRBJ2-5; perhaps TRBD1 as D (5 bases). V was shortened by 3 bases and J by 4 bases, with 9 bases between the two germline ends. This CDR3 is built from 13 residues. Germline CDR1 SGHTA, CDR2 FQGNSA. The CDR3 region has the DNA TGTGCCAGCAGCTTGGCAGGGCGAGAGACCCAGTACTTC. This translates into CASSLAGRETQYF.

For this clone: This same CDR3 is encoded by further DNA sequences in the sample. This sequence joins TRBV6-5 and TRBJ2-2; 8 bases line up with TRBD1. The CDR3 runs 14 residues. CDR1 and CDR2 (germline): MNHEY, SVGAGI. With V trimmed by 6 bases and J by 1 base, 1 base remained unmatched. The CDR3 region has the DNA TGTGCCAGCAGAGGACAGGGGAACACCGGGGAGCTGTTTTTT. Its protein is CASRGQGNTGELFF.

The CDR3 region is CAISESLGTANSPLHF. The CDR3, as DNA: TGTGCCATCAGTGAGAGTCTCGGGACAGCGAATTCACCCCTCCACTTT. The chain links TRBV10-3 to TRBJ1-6, with 7 nucleotides matching TRBD1. The CDR3 contains 16 residues. CDR1 and CDR2 (germline): ENHRY, SYGVKD. The J segment lost 7 bases and the V segment lost 2 bases, leaving 8 bases of the junction unmatched.

V gene TRBV5-1 combines with J gene TRBJ2-1; D is perhaps TRBD2 (6 bases). Germline V gene lookup returns CDR1 SGHRS and CDR2 YFSETQ. V was shortened by 9 bases and J by 5 bases, with 15 bases between the two germline ends. This CDR3 spans 13 amino acids. The CDR3 sequence is CATQEGRHNEQFF. The CDR3, as DNA: TGCGCCACCCAGGAAGGGAGGCACAATGAGCAGTTCTTC.

This clone was detected once. The chain couples TRBV30 to TRBJ1-1, with D unclear. Trimming pared 0 bases from V and 5 bases from J, leaving 10 bases between. This CDR3 region has 13 residues. From germline, CDR1 is GTSNPN and CDR2 SVGIG (reference sequence). DNA for the CDR3: TGTGCCTGGAGTGTACTCTCCCGAACTGAAGCTTTCTTT. Its protein is CAWSVLSRTEAFF.

This clone was seen a few times. One end of the junction fails to match germline, which may point to a read error. The V gene is TRBV7-7, the J gene TRBJ2-7; either TRBD1 or TRBD2 may fit D (5 bases each). CDR3 size: 13 residues. CDR1 is SSHAT and CDR2 is FNYEAQ in the germline V gene (reference sequence). CDR3 DNA sequence: TGTGCTAGCAGCTTCGGGGCTAAATACGAGCAGTACTTC. Protein: CASSFGAKYEQYF.

The chain joins TRBV27 to TRBJ2-3; D unresolved. Germline V gene data show CDR1 as MNHEY and CDR2 as SMNVEV (reference sequence). The CDR3 runs to 12 residues. The germline V and J ends were trimmed by 2 bases and 8 bases, with 8 bases remaining between them. CDR3 nucleotides: TGTGCCAGCAGTTTAGAGCGAGGTACGCAGTATTTT. This encodes CASSLERGTQYF.

Notes on this clone: Additional DNA sequences in this sample encode the identical CDR3. The V and J genes are TRBV5-1 and TRBJ2-2; no clear D gene. The V and J ends lost 2 bases and 3 bases respectively, with 8 bases between them. The CDR3 runs to 14 residues. Germline CDR1 and CDR2: SGHRS and YFSETQ. CDR3 sequence reads: CASSLRTDTGELFF. The DNA of the CDR3 is TGCGCCAGCAGCTTAAGGACCGACACCGGGGAGCTGTTTTTT.

This clone showed up many times. The chain uses TRBV11-2 and TRBJ2-2, with a tentative D call TRBD2 (5 bases). CDR1 SGHAT and CDR2 FQNNGV come from the germline V gene. Trimming removed 4 bases from V and 2 bases from J, with 14 bases in between. The CDR3 has 16 amino acids. The CDR3 nucleotides are TGTGCCAGCAGCTCCCGGACTGCTAGTAACACCGGGGAGCTGTTTTTT. This codes for CASSSRTASNTGELFF.

The DNA for the CDR3 is TGTGCCAGCAGAGGGACGCTCGGAGGCGATGAGCAGTTCTTC. It yields the protein CASRGTLGGDEQFF. The chain is built from TRBV28 and TRBJ2-1, with D perhaps given as TRBD1 or TRBD2 (5 bases each). CDR1 and CDR2 from the germline V gene are MDHEN and SYDVKM. V was trimmed by 6 bases and J by 8 bases, leaving 17 bases between them. The CDR3 loop spans 14 amino acids.

The chain carries TRBV27 and TRBJ1-5, with D uncertain. The CDR3 has 14 amino acids. Germline CDR1 MNHEY, CDR2 SMNVEV (reference sequence). V lost 6 bases, J lost 3 bases, and 12 bases lay in between. The CDR3, as DNA: TGTGCCAGCAGCTTCCAGCGTCCCAATCAGCCCCAGCATTTT. Translation: CASSFQRPNQPQHF.

This sequence joins TRBV7-9 and TRBJ2-1, with D unclear. Trimming cost V 5 bases and J 8 bases, with 13 bases left between them. This CDR3 has 13 amino acids. Germline V gene data show CDR1 as SEHNR and CDR2 as FQNEAQ (reference sequence). CDR3 bases: TGTGCCAGCAGCCCTACCGGCCTGGATGAGCAGTTCTTC. It specifies CASSPTGLDEQFF.

This chain's CDR3 is CAGTIDRDADTQYF. The CDR3, as DNA: TGTGCCGGAACCATCGACAGGGACGCAGATACGCAGTATTTT. The chain joins TRBV2 to TRBJ2-3; 7 bases are a match to TRBD1. CDR3 length: 14 residues. Germline V gives CDR1 SNHLY, CDR2 FYNNEI. V shed 11 bases, J shed 4 bases, and the junction held 12 bases outside the gene matches. The full variable domain, in which reference TRBV2 and TRBJ2-3 provide the parts outside the CDR3, is EPEVTQTPSHQVTQMGQEVILRCVPISNHLYFYWYRQILGQKVEFLVSFYNNEISEKSEIFDDQFSVERPDGSNFTLKIRSTKLEDSAMYFCAGTIDRDADTQYFGPGTRLTVL.

This clone occurred a few times. The chain employs TRBV5-4 and TRBJ1-2; TRBD1 matches at 11 bases. This CDR3 is built from 14 residues. V lost 4 bases to trimming and J lost 7 bases; unmatched junction nucleotides: 6. Looked up from germline, CDR1 is SGHNT and CDR2 is YYREEE (reference sequence). Here the CDR3 reads CASSAGQGVGGYTF. Here the CDR3 DNA reads TGTGCCAGCAGCGCGGGACAGGGGGTAGGTGGCTACACCTTC. The full variable domain, completed using reference TRBV5-4 and TRBJ1-2, is ETGVTQSPTHLIKTRGQQVTLRCSSQSGHNTVSWYQQALGQGPQFIFQYYREEENGRGNFPPRFSGLQFPNYSSELNVNALELDDSALYLCASSAGQGVGGYTFGSGTRLTVV.

There are a few counts of this clone. The V and J genes are TRBV7-2 and TRBJ1-1; D call uncertain. Deletions cut 2 bases from V and 1 base from J, with 5 bases between. CDR1 SGHTA and CDR2 FQGNSA come from the germline V gene. The CDR3 length is 13 residues. The chain's CDR3 is CASSLQTNTEAFF. DNA for the CDR3: TGTGCCAGCAGCTTACAAACGAACACTGAAGCTTTCTTT.

The rearrangement uses TRBV6-8 and TRBJ2-7, with 10 bases that match TRBD1. Germline V gene lookup returns CDR1 MNHGY and CDR2 SAAAGT. Unmatched junction bases numbered 18, after V lost 6 bases and J lost 7 bases. This CDR3 has 17 residues. CDR3 residues: CASSPLPGTGEPWEQYF. CDR3 nucleotides: TGTGCCAGCAGCCCGTTGCCCGGGACAGGGGAGCCTTGGGAGCAGTACTTC.

This chain uses TRBV6-6 with TRBJ1-1; perhaps TRBD1 as D (5 bases). V shed 9 bases and J shed 10 bases, with 18 bases lying between them. The CDR3 runs to 12 residues. Germline lookup yields CDR1 MNHNY and CDR2 SVGAGI (reference sequence). CDR3: CASSTTQRGAFF. CDR3 sequence (DNA): TGTGCCAGTTCCACAACCCAAAGGGGAGCTTTCTTT.

The sample holds one count of this clone. This chain joins TRBV30 and TRBJ1-1; TRBD1 might be the D (6 bases). The length of the CDR3 is 13 residues. Germline CDR1 is GTSNPN and CDR2 is SVGIG (reference sequence). The germline V and J ends were trimmed by 4 bases and 8 bases, with 17 bases remaining between them. The CDR3 region has the DNA TGTGCCTGGACTTACGCGCACAGGGTAGAAGCTTTCTTT. Its translation: CAWTYAHRVEAFF.

V is TRBV5-8 and J is TRBJ2-2; tentative D call: TRBD2 (6 bases). The CDR3 extends over 15 amino acids. Germline V CDR1 and CDR2: SGHTS, YDEGEE. V was pared by 3 bases and J by 6 bases, with 15 bases between. CDR3 in amino acids: CASSSGLKFSGELFF. The DNA of the CDR3 is TGTGCCAGCAGCTCGGGACTGAAGTTCTCCGGGGAGCTGTTTTTT.

As concerns this clone: The sample has other DNA sequences that encode this CDR3 too. V usage is TRBV9 and J usage is TRBJ2-2; D ambiguous. Trimming removed 0 bases from V and 2 bases from J, with 8 bases in between. This CDR3 has 15 amino acids. In germline, CDR1 is SGDLS, CDR2 YYNGEE. The CDR3 sequence is CASSVASLNTGELFF. The CDR3 DNA follows: TGTGCCAGCAGCGTAGCTTCGCTCAACACCGGGGAGCTGTTTTTT.

This clone has only a few counts. The chain recombines TRBV4-1 with TRBJ1-2; D is possibly TRBD1 (5 bases). Germline-derived CDR1 and CDR2 are MGHRA and YSYEKL. Trimming stripped 1 base from V and 1 base from J, with 10 bases between. CDR3 size: 15 residues. Here the CDR3 DNA reads TGCGCCAGCAGCCAAGCCGGGGACTATAACTATGGCTACACCTTC. This sequence encodes CASSQAGDYNYGYTF.

The V call is TRBV6-5, the J call TRBJ2-2; a possible D gene is TRBD2 (6 bases). The CDR3 length is 15 residues. Germline-derived CDR1 and CDR2 are MNHEY and SVGAGI. With 6 bases removed from V and 2 bases from J, the gap between germline ends came to 13 bases. The CDR3 is CASRRFSGNTGELFF. Written as DNA, the CDR3 is TGTGCCAGCAGACGTTTTAGCGGTAACACCGGGGAGCTGTTTTTT.

This chain joins TRBV9 and TRBJ1-2, with a tentative D call TRBD1 (5 bases). The CDR3 covers 13 residues. Per germline, CDR1 SGDLS and CDR2 YYNGEE. V was clipped by 0 bases and J by 5 bases, with 8 bases between them. The CDR3 protein is CASSVETDYGYTF. Here the CDR3 DNA reads TGTGCCAGCAGCGTAGAGACAGATTATGGCTACACCTTC.

The chain carries TRBV9 and TRBJ2-1; 9 nucleotides agree with TRBD2. The V gene's germline CDR1 is SGDLS and CDR2 YYNGEE. The CDR3 consists of 16 residues. The V segment lost 0 bases and the J segment 8 bases; nucleotides outside the gene matches: 9. CDR3 loop: CASSVAAGGPLDEQFF. Here the CDR3 DNA reads TGTGCCAGCAGCGTAGCGGCGGGAGGGCCTCTCGATGAGCAGTTCTTC.

This clone was counted between two and nine times. The chain carries TRBV5-4 and TRBJ2-1, with 14 bases lining up with TRBD2. The CDR3 has 16 residues. From germline, CDR1 is SGHNT and CDR2 YYREEE (reference sequence). With 4 bases clipped from V and 7 bases from J, the junction kept 7 bases outside the gene matches. CDR3 region: CASSPGTSGSGNEQFF. The CDR3 nucleotides read TGTGCCAGCAGCCCCGGGACTAGCGGGAGTGGGAATGAGCAGTTCTTC.

The rearrangement joins TRBV27 to TRBJ1-1; 10 nucleotides align to TRBD1. Trimming at V came to 4 bases and at J to 4 bases, leaving 6 bases not matched to a gene. The CDR3 length is 15 residues. Germline V gives CDR1 MNHEY, CDR2 SMNVEV (reference sequence). In DNA form, the CDR3 reads TGTGCCAGCAGTTCCCGACAGGGGGCGATCACTGAAGCTTTCTTT. This encodes CASSSRQGAITEAFF.

The genes are TRBV5-1 and TRBJ2-7, with 10 bases fitting TRBD2. This CDR3 has 14 amino acids. The junction had 7 bases not matched to a gene; V was cut back by 7 bases and J by 3 bases. Germline lookup yields CDR1 SGHRS and CDR2 YFSETQ. CDR3 coding DNA: TGCGCCAGCTCTAGCGGGAGCATGGGCTACGAGCAGTACTTC. Amino acid sequence: CASSSGSMGYEQYF.

About this clone itself: Additional DNA sequences in this sample encode the identical CDR3. The chain links TRBV5-1 to TRBJ2-2; a weak D match, TRBD2 (6 bases). This CDR3 is built from 14 residues. CDR1 and CDR2 (germline): SGHRS, YFSETQ. Trimming left V 5 bases short and J 0 bases short, with 8 bases between. The CDR3 DNA follows: TGCGCCAGCAGTTCGGGAGCGAACACCGGGGAGCTGTTTTTT. Its translation: CASSSGANTGELFF.

Worth noting for this clone: Other DNA sequences of this sample code for an identical CDR3. CDR3 coding DNA: TGTGCCAGCAGTGGGACAGGAAGCTCCTACGAGCAGTACTTC. Encoded protein: CASSGTGSSYEQYF. The J gene is TRBJ2-7, the V gene TRBV6-5; 8 nucleotides agree with TRBD1. After removal of 5 bases from V and 0 bases from J, the junction contained 3 bases not matched to a gene. The length of the CDR3 is 14 residues. Per germline, CDR1 MNHEY and CDR2 SVGAGI.

The chain joins TRBV11-2 to TRBJ1-3; D unresolved. This CDR3 spans 14 amino acids. V lost 6 bases and J 0 bases, leaving 9 bases between the germline ends. Germline V gene data show CDR1 as SGHAT and CDR2 as FQNNGV. DNA of the CDR3: TGTGCCAGCAGGGACTCATCCTCTGGAAACACCATATATTTT. It translates to CASRDSSSGNTIYF.

The count of this clone is one. The V and J genes are TRBV5-6 and TRBJ1-4, with D perhaps matching TRBD1 (6 bases). Germline V gene lookup returns CDR1 SGHDT and CDR2 YYEEEE. With 0 bases removed from V and 0 bases from J, the gap between germline ends came to 18 bases. This CDR3 is built from 19 residues. For the CDR3, the DNA is TGTGCCAGCAGCTTGGTGGGACACAAGCCTTTTGCAACTAATGAAAAACTGTTTTTT. Amino acids: CASSLVGHKPFATNEKLFF.